Listed below are T cell receptor beta chains from one sample, sequenced in a study of neurological immune-mediated disorders. TCRdb recomputed calls from the 5' RACE reads with MiXCR, one row per CDR3 protein. Of roughly 100,000 distinct CDR3 sequences listed, roughly 4% were seen once; the top ten hold about 6%. The sequenced material came from PBMCs. The receptors originated from a woman under 30 with multiple sclerosis. The CDR3 runs from the conserved cysteine through the conserved F or W. The D gene is left open where the match is weak. Not all rows give a size; the values are once, few, many and, for expanded clones, a class.

clone_size,d_call,v_call,j_call,cdr3_nt,cdr3_aa
many,NA,TRBV7-2,TRBJ1-5,TGTGCCAGCAGCCCGCACACGAGCAATCAGCCCCAGCATTTT,CASSPHTSNQPQHF
many,NA,TRBV24-1,TRBJ2-1,TGTGCCACCAGTGGCCTCCCTCGGGTTGTCAATGAGCAGTTCTTC,CATSGLPRVVNEQFF
many,NA,TRBV29-1,TRBJ1-3,TGCAGCGTTGACTTGGCGGGTTCCGGAAACACCATATATTTT,CSVDLAGSGNTIYF
many,TRBD1,TRBV29-1,TRBJ2-2,TGCAGCGTGCGGACAGGTGGATCCGGGGAGCTGTTTTTT,CSVRTGGSGELFF
many,TRBD2,TRBV6-5,TRBJ2-5,TGTGCCAGCAGTTCACTAGCGGGGGGTAGGGAGACCCAGTACTTC,CASSSLAGGRETQYF
many,TRBD1,TRBV12-3/TRBV12-4,TRBJ2-5,TGTGCCAGCAGTTCAAGGACAGGAAAAGAGACCCAGTACTTC,CASSSRTGKETQYF
many,TRBD2,TRBV7-6,TRBJ2-1,TGTGCCAGCAGCTTAGCTGGCCGGGGGGGCGCCAATGAGCAGTTCTTC,CASSLAGRGGANEQFF
many,TRBD1,TRBV5-1,TRBJ1-2,TGCGCCAGCAGCTTGGGGGACAGGGGCAACTATGGCTACACCTTC,CASSLGDRGNYGYTF
many,TRBD1,TRBV7-2,TRBJ1-3,TGTGCCAGCAGCTTAGCCGGGGCAGGGGGTTTTGGAAACACCATATATTTT,CASSLAGAGGFGNTIYF
many,NA,TRBV3-1,TRBJ2-7,TGTGCCAGCAGCCAAGATGACAACTACAACGAGCAGTACTTC,CASSQDDNYNEQYF
many,NA,TRBV4-3,TRBJ2-3,TGCGCCAGCAGCCTCGCGGGACCCACAGATACGCAGTATTTT,CASSLAGPTDTQYF
many,NA,TRBV20-1,TRBJ2-7,TGCAGTGCTAGAAAAGGACAGACCTACGAGCAGTACTTC,CSARKGQTYEQYF
many,NA,TRBV11-2,TRBJ2-3,TGTGCCAGCAGCTTAGAGGGCTTTACTGGCACAGATACGCAGTATTTT,CASSLEGFTGTDTQYF
many,NA,TRBV6-5,TRBJ2-3,TGTGCCAGCACCCAGGACCGTAGCAAGACAGATACGCAGTATTTT,CASTQDRSKTDTQYF
many,NA,TRBV20-1,TRBJ2-4,TGCAGTGCTAGAGAACCCACATTAGCCAAAAACATTCAGTACTTC,CSAREPTLAKNIQYF
few,NA,TRBV20-1,TRBJ2-1,TGCAGTGCTAAAAGGGCCAGGTCGCTCAATGAGCAGTTCTTC,CSAKRARSLNEQFF
many,NA,TRBV12-3/TRBV12-4,TRBJ2-2,TGTGCCAGCAGTTTTTCTTGGGCGGGAAGCACCGGGGAGCTGTTTTTT,CASSFSWAGSTGELFF
many,NA,TRBV7-2,TRBJ1-2,TGTGCCAGCAGCCTAAGGCTAGGGGGGTATGGCTACACCTTC,CASSLRLGGYGYTF
many,TRBD1,TRBV18,TRBJ1-3,TGTGCCAGCTCCCTCGGACAGGGTGGAAACACCATATATTTT,CASSLGQGGNTIYF
many,NA,TRBV29-1,TRBJ2-4,TGCAGCGTCATCACAGGGTCGGAAAACATTCAGTACTTC,CSVITGSENIQYF
few,NA,TRBV19,TRBJ1-5,TGTGCCAGTAGCCTAAGCGGGCAGTACGATCAGCCCCAGCATTTT,CASSLSGQYDQPQHF
NA,TRBD2,TRBV19,TRBJ2-2,TGTGCCAGTAGTAAAGGGCTAGCGGGAGGTAACACCGGGGAGCTGTTTTTT,CASSKGLAGGNTGELFF
NA,NA,TRBV20-1,TRBJ2-1,TGCAGTGCTAGGGGGGTGGGAGTTAACTACAATGAGCAGTTCTTC,CSARGVGVNYNEQFF
many,TRBD2,TRBV28,TRBJ2-7,TGTGCCAGCGAGACAAGACCCGGGACTAGCGGTCCCTACGAGCAGTACTTC,CASETRPGTSGPYEQYF
many,NA,TRBV30,TRBJ2-1,TGTGCCTGGTCACGACTGATTTACAATGAGCAGTTCTTC,CAWSRLIYNEQFF
many,TRBD2,TRBV20-1,TRBJ2-3,TGCAGTGCCCCAAACCTAGCGGGAGTGCGCACAGATACGCAGTATTTT,CSAPNLAGVRTDTQYF
NA,TRBD1,TRBV20-1,TRBJ2-7,TGCAGTGCTAGAGATACATACAGGGGGACCTACGAGCAGTACTTC,CSARDTYRGTYEQYF
many,NA,TRBV11-2,TRBJ1-1,TGTGCCAGCAGCTTAGTAAGGAATCTGACTGAAGCTTTCTTT,CASSLVRNLTEAFF
many,NA,TRBV2,TRBJ2-2,TGTGCCAGCAGTGTGGTCGGTGGGAGTTCCACCGGGGAGCTGTTTTTT,CASSVVGGSSTGELFF
many,NA,TRBV6-2/TRBV6-3,TRBJ2-2,TGTGCCAGCAGTGCAGACAGCGCGAACACCGGGGAGCTGTTTTTT,CASSADSANTGELFF
many,TRBD1,TRBV6-5,TRBJ2-1,TGTGCCAGCAGTTACTATACAGGGGCCCCCTACAATGAGCAGTTCTTC,CASSYYTGAPYNEQFF
many,TRBD2,TRBV10-3,TRBJ2-1,TGTGCCATCAGTGAGTCGGGAGCGGGGGCCCCCATGAAGCAGTTCTTC,CAISESGAGAPMKQFF
many,TRBD2,TRBV4-1,TRBJ2-7,TGCGCCAGCAGCCAATGGGCTGTGGCGGGGGGAGTTCACTACGAGCAGTACTTC,CASSQWAVAGGVHYEQYF
medium-sized,NA,TRBV15,TRBJ1-5,TGTGCCACCAGCCAGGGAGTAGGGTACCCTAGCAATCAGCCCCAGCATTTT,CATSQGVGYPSNQPQHF
many,NA,TRBV5-1,TRBJ2-7,TGCGCCAGCAGCTTGGGGGGCCTCTACTCCTACGAGCAGTACTTC,CASSLGGLYSYEQYF
many,TRBD1,TRBV7-2,TRBJ1-2,TGTGCCAGCAGCTTTCGGGACAGGGGGTATGGCTACACCTTC,CASSFRDRGYGYTF
many,TRBD2,TRBV29-1,TRBJ2-7,TGCAGCGTTGAGGGGTCCGGGACTAGCGCCGACTACGAGCAGTACTTC,CSVEGSGTSADYEQYF
many,NA,TRBV6-6,TRBJ1-6,TGTGCCAGCAGTTACTCGGGGGGGCTAGGCTCACCCCTCCACTTT,CASSYSGGLGSPLHF
many,TRBD1,TRBV5-1,TRBJ2-7,TGCGCCAGCAGCTGGGACAGGAGGGGGTACGAGCAGTACTTC,CASSWDRRGYEQYF
many,NA,TRBV6-5,TRBJ2-2,TGTGCCAGCAGTCCTTCAGGGAGGCACGGGGAGCTGTTTTTT,CASSPSGRHGELFF
many,TRBD2,TRBV7-6,TRBJ2-3,TGTGCCAGCAGCTCGACTAGCGGAGTGGGAACAGATACGCAGTATTTT,CASSSTSGVGTDTQYF
many,TRBD1,TRBV12-3/TRBV12-4,TRBJ1-1,TGTGCCAGCAGGCGGGACAGGGCCACTGAAGCTTTCTTT,CASRRDRATEAFF
many,NA,TRBV7-2,TRBJ2-1,TGTGCCAGCAGCTTAGTCCTGTCCGGGGGTGAGCAGTTCTTC,CASSLVLSGGEQFF
many,NA,TRBV14,TRBJ2-1,TGTGCCAGCAGCCAAATACAATCCTACAATGAGCAGTTCTTC,CASSQIQSYNEQFF
many,TRBD2,TRBV2,TRBJ2-7,TGTGCCAGCAGCCGGGAGGGGACTAGAAATTACGAGCAGTACTTC,CASSREGTRNYEQYF
many,TRBD1,TRBV25-1,TRBJ1-1,TGTGCCAGCACTCGGACAGGGGGGGAAGCTTTCTTT,CASTRTGGEAFF
NA,NA,TRBV12-3/TRBV12-4,TRBJ1-3,TGTGCCAGCAGAGAGACAGGCTCTGGAAAAAACATATATTTT,CASRETGSGKNIYF
many,NA,TRBV3-1,TRBJ1-4,TGTGCCAGCAGCCCTTGGCTGAATGAAAAACTGTTTTTT,CASSPWLNEKLFF
NA,NA,TRBV5-6,TRBJ2-5,TGTGCCAGCAGCGTAGGACCGCATACACGGGAGACCCAGTACTTC,CASSVGPHTRETQYF